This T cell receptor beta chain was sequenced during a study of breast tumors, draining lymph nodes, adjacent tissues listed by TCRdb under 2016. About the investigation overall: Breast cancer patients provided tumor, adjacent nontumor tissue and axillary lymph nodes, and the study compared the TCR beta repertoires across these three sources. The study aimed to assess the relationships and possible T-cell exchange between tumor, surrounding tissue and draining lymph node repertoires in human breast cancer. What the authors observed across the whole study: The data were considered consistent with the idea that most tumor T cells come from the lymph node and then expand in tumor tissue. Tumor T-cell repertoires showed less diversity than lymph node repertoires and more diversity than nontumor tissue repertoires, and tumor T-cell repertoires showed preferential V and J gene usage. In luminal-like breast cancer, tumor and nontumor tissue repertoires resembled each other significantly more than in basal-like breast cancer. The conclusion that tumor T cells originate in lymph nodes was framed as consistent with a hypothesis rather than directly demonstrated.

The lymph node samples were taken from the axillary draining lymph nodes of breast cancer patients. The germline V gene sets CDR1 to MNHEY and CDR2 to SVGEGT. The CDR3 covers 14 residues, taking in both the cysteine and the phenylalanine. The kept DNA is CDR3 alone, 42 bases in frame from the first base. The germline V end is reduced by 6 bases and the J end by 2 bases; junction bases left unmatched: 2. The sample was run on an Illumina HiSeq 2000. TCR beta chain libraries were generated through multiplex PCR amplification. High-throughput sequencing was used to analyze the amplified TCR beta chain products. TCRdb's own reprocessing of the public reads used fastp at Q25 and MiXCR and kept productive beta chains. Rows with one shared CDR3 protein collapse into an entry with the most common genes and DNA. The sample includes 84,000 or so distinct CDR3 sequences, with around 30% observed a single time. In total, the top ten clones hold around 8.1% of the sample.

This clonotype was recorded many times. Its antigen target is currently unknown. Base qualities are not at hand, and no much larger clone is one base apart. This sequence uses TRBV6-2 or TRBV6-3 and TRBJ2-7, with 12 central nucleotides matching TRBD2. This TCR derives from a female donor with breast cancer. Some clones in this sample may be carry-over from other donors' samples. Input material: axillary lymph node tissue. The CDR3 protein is CASRRLAGAYEQYF. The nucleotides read TGTGCCAGCAGGCGACTAGCGGGAGCCTACGAGCAGTACTTC.